A selection of T cell receptor beta chains follows, all from one sample in a study of T cell responses to AZD1222 COVID-19 vaccine. Profiling relied on immunoSEQ multiplex PCR, and the TCRdb table lists in-frame clones only, not all of them. The sample yields roughly 120,000 clones, roughly 84% seen once. The source material was peripheral blood, sampled on day 0 of AZD1222 vaccination. These receptors were obtained from an adult in good health. CDR3s include the opening cysteine and the closing phenylalanine or tryptophan. D genes are given only for firm matches. Clone size is shown for a subset of rows, as once, few, many or a class of expanded clone.

j_call d_call v_call clone_size cdr3_aa cdr3_nt
TRBJ1-1 TRBD1 TRBV28 . CASSLLGQGGLVGMNTEAFF TGTGCCAGCAGTTTATTGGGACAGGGTGGGTTAGTGGGGATGAACACTGAAGCTTTCTTT
TRBJ1-2 . TRBV10-2 . CASSGVGVNYGYTF TGCGCCAGCAGTGGGGTGGGGGTTAACTATGGCTACACCTTC
TRBJ1-5 . TRBV28 . CASIPSGVSNQPQHF TGTGCCAGCATACCTTCCGGGGTTAGCAATCAGCCCCAGCATTTT
TRBJ1-5 TRBD1 TRBV14 . CASSPGGNQPQHF TGTGCCAGCAGCCCAGGGGGAAATCAGCCCCAGCATTTT
TRBJ1-6 . TRBV30 . CAWSEQGDSPLHF TGTGCCTGGAGTGAACAGGGCGATTCACCCCTCCACTTT
TRBJ2-1 TRBD2 TRBV29-1 . CSVEPGTSGHNEQFF TGCAGCGTCGAGCCCGGGACTAGCGGGCACAATGAGCAGTTCTTC
TRBJ2-7 . TRBV7-3 . CASSLSLDGGYEQYF TGTGCCAGCAGCTTAAGCCTGGACGGCGGATACGAGCAGTACTTC
TRBJ2-5 TRBD1 TRBV27 . CASSFGSGGAETQYF TGTGCCAGCAGTTTTGGTTCAGGGGGCGCGGAGACCCAGTACTTC
TRBJ2-7 TRBD1 TRBV5-4 . CASSPGTGGIYEQYF TGTGCCAGCAGCCCCGGGACAGGGGGTATCTACGAGCAGTACTTC
TRBJ2-3 . TRBV28 . CASRSGIFMVYF TGTGCCAGCAGGTCGGGGATTTTTATGGTGTATTTT
TRBJ2-1 TRBD2 TRBV5-4 . CASSWTSGANEQFF TGTGCCAGCAGCTGGACTAGCGGGGCCAATGAGCAGTTCTTC
TRBJ2-6 . TRBV10-3 . CAISEGGSSGANVLTF TGTGCCATCAGTGAGGGGGGGAGCTCTGGGGCCAACGTCCTGACTTTC
TRBJ1-1 . TRBV13 . CASSLGGAKIREAFF TGTGCCAGCAGCCTAGGGGGGGCCAAAATTAGGGAAGCTTTCTTT
TRBJ2-3 . TRBV21-1 . CASSHLYLDLRPVHTDTQYF TGTGCCAGCAGCCACCTTTATTTGGACCTACGACCGGTGCACACAGATACGCAGTATTTT
TRBJ1-2 . TRBV7-6 . CASSPKPHGVEYGYTF TGTGCCAGCAGCCCTAAGCCCCACGGGGTTGAATATGGCTACACCTTC
TRBJ2-7 . TRBV12-2 . CASPGTSPREQYF TGTGCAAGTCCGGGGACTAGCCCAAGGGAGCAGTACTTC
TRBJ2-7 . TRBV30 . CAWSVSAYEQYF TGTGCCTGGAGTGTTAGCGCCTACGAGCAGTACTTC
TRBJ2-2 . TRBV7-9 . CASSSFRRVHTGELFF TGTGCCAGCAGCTCCTTCCGGCGCGTACACACCGGGGAGCTGTTTTTT
TRBJ1-1 . TRBV4-1 . CASSHRLTGMNTEAFF TGCGCCAGCAGCCACCGTCTGACGGGGATGAACACTGAAGCTTTCTTT
TRBJ2-1 . TRBV5-4 once CASSSPPTYNEQFF TGTGCCAGCAGCTCCCCCCCAACCTACAATGAGCAGTTCTTC
TRBJ2-1 TRBD2 TRBV30 . CAWSVPYGGVNEQFF TGTGCCTGGAGTGTCCCTTATGGGGGGGTCAATGAGCAGTTCTTC
TRBJ2-1 . TRBV7-9 . CASRTDRGEQFF TGTGCCAGCAGAACCGACCGGGGTGAGCAGTTCTTC
TRBJ2-7 TRBD2 TRBV7-6 . CATGTSGPSYEQYF TGTGCCACCGGGACTAGCGGGCCCTCCTACGAGCAGTACTTC
TRBJ1-5 TRBD1 TRBV18 . CASSPGQGGTGQPQHF TGTGCCAGCTCACCGGGGCAGGGGGGGACGGGCCAGCCCCAGCATTTT
TRBJ2-1 TRBD2 TRBV25-1 . CASSRLAEYNEQFF TGTGCCAGCAGTAGGCTAGCGGAGTACAATGAGCAGTTCTTC
TRBJ1-5 . TRBV7-8 . CASSLGTYNQPQHF TGTGCCAGCAGCTTAGGGACCTACAATCAGCCCCAGCATTTT
TRBJ2-7 TRBD2 TRBV28 . CASSHGLARNDYEQYF TGTGCCAGCAGTCATGGACTAGCCCGGAATGACTACGAGCAGTACTTC
TRBJ1-2 . TRBV7-9 . CASSNYDHRAYGYTF TGTGCCAGCAGCAACTACGACCATAGGGCCTATGGCTACACCTTC
TRBJ1-6 . TRBV5-6 . CASRFGTVGNNSPLHF TGTGCCAGCAGATTTGGAACCGTCGGGAATAATTCACCCCTCCACTTT
TRBJ1-5 . TRBV12-3/TRBV12-4 . CASSFPGDQPQHF TGTGCCAGCAGTTTTCCAGGGGATCAGCCCCAGCATTTT
TRBJ2-7 TRBD1 TRBV6-5 . CASSYGGTGSYEQYF TGTGCCAGCAGTTACGGCGGGACAGGCTCCTACGAGCAGTACTTC